Below, 2 T cell receptor delta chains from the same sample are listed, as sequenced in a study of gamma-delta chains in newborns, infants, children. TCRdb called clones anew from the reads with CATT. The sample shows 14,000 to 15,000 delta-chain clones, about 7% of them seen only once. The source material was blood. These receptors all stem from a child who was a newborn, infant or young child, either healthy, febrile or measles-vaccinated (not recorded which).

The table lists this clone with a few counts. The rearrangement uses TRDV2 and TRDJ3, with 8 bases matching TRDD3. Losses at the gene ends were 4 bases for V and 2 bases for J; bases not matched to a gene: 6. Looked up from germline, CDR1 is GEAIGNYY and CDR2 is EKD. The CDR3 spans 17 residues. CDR3 DNA sequence: TGTGCCTGTGAGCGACTGGGGGGTCCCTGGGACACCCGACAGATGTTTTTC. Its protein product is CACERLGGPWDTRQMFF.

This clone was observed a handful of times. J is TRDJ3 and V is TRDV2, with D tentatively TRDD3 (5 bases). V was cut by 0 bases and J by 2 bases, with 10 bases left in between. Germline-derived CDR1 and CDR2 are GEAIGNYY and EKD. This CDR3 has 17 residues. CDR3 protein: CACDTMGNPWDTRQMFF. The CDR3 DNA sequence: TGTGCCTGTGACACCATGGGGAACCCCTGGGACACCCGACAGATGTTTTTC.